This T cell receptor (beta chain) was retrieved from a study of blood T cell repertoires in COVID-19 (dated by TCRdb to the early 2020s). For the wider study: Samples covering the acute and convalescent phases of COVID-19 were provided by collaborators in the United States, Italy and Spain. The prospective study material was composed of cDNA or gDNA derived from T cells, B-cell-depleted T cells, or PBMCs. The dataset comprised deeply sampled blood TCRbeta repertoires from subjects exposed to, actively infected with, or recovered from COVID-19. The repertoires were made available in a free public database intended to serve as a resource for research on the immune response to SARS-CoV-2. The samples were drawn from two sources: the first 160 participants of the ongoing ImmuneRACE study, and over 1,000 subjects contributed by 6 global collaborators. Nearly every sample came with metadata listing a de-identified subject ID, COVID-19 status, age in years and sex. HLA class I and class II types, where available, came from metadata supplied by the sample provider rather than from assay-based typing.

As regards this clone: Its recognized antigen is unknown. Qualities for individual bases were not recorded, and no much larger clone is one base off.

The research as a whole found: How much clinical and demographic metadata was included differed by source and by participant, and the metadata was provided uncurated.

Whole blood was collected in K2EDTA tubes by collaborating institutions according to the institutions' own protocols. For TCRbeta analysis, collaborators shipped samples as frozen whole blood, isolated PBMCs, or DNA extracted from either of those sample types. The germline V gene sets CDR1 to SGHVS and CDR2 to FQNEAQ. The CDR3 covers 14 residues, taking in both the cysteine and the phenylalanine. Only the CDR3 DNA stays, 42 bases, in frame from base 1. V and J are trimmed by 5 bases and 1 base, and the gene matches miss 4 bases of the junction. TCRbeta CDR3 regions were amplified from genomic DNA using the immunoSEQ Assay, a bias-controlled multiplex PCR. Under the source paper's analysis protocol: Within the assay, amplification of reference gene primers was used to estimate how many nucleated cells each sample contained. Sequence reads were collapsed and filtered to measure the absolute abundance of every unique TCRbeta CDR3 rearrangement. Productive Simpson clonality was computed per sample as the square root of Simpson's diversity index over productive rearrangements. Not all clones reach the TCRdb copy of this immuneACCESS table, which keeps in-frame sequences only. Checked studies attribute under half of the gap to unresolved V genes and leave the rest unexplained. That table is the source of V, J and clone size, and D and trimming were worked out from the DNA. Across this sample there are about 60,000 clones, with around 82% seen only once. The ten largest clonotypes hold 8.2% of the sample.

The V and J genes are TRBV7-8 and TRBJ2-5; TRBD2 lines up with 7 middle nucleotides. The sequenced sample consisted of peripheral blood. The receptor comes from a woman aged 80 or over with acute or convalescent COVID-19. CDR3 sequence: CASSPGTIQETQYF. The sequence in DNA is TGTGCCAGCAGCCCCGGGACTATCCAAGAGACCCAGTACTTC.